This T cell receptor (beta chain) came from a study of shared clonotypes between healthy human individuals. The CDR3 extends over 16 amino acids. V lost 1 base and J 4 bases, leaving 16 bases between the germline ends. The germline gives CDR1 SGHTA, CDR2 FQGNSA. TCRdb's copy holds only in-frame clones and misses some; the assay was immunoSEQ multiplex PCR. The sample holds hundreds of thousands of clones, about 96% seen once. Naive CD8 populations comprised CD45RO-negative cells positively selected for CCR7, excluding terminally differentiated effector memory CD45RA+ cells. Concerning this clone: Its antigen remains unidentified.

Findings and caveats of the study: Although depth was large, rarefaction showed that sequencing of the sorted subsets was incomplete.

The origin of this receptor is a man aged 25-40 years in good health. The chain employs TRBV7-2 and TRBJ2-5; D is perhaps TRBD1 (7 bases). Material for sequencing was naive CD8+ T cells sorted from blood. CDR3 nucleotide sequence: TGTGCCAGCAGCTTAGACAGGGGTAGCGGCCCAGAGACCCAGTACTTC. Protein sequence: CASSLDRGSGPETQYF.